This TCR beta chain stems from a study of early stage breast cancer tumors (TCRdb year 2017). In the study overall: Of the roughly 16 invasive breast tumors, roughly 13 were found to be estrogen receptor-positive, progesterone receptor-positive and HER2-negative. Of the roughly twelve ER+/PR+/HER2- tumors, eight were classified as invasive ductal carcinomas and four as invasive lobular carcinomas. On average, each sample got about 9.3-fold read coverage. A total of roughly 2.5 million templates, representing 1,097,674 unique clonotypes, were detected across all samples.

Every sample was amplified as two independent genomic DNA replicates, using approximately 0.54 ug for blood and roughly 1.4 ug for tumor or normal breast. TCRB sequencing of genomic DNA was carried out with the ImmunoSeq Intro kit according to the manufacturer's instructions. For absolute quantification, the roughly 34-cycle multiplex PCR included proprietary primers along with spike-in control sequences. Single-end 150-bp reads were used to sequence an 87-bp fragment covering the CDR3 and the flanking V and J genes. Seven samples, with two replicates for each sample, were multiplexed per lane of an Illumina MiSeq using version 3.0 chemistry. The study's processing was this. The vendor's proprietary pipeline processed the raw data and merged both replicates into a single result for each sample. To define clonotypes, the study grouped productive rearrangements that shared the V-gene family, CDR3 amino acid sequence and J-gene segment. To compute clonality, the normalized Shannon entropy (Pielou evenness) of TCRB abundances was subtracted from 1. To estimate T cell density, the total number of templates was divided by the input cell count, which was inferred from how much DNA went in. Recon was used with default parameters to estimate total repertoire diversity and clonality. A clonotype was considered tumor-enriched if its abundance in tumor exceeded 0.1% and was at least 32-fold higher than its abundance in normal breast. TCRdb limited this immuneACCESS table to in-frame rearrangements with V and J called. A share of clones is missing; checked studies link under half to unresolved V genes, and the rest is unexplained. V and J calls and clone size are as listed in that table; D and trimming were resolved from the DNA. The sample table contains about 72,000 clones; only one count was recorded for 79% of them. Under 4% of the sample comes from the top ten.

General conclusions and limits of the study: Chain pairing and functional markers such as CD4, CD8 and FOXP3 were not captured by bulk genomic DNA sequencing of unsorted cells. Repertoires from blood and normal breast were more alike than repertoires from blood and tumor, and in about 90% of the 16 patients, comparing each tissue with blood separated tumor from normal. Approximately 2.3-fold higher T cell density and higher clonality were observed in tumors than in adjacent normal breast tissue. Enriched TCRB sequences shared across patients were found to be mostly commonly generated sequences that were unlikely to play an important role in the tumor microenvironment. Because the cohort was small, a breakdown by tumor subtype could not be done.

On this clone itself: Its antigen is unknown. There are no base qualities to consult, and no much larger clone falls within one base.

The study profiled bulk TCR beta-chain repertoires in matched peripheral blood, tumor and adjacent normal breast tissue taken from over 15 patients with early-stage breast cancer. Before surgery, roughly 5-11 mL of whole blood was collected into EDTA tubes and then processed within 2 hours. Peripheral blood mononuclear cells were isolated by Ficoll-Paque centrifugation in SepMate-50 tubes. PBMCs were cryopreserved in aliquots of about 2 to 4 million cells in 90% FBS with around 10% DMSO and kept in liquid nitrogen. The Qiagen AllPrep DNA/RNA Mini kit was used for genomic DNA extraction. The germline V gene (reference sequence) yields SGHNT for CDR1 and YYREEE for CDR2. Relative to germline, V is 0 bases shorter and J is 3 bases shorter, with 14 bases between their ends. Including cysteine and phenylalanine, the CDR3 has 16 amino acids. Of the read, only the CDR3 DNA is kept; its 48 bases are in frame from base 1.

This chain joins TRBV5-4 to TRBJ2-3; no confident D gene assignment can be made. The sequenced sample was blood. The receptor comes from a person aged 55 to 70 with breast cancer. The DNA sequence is TGTGCCAGCAGCTTGGCGGCCTCGGTGGGGACAGATACGCAGTATTTT. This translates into CASSLAASVGTDTQYF.